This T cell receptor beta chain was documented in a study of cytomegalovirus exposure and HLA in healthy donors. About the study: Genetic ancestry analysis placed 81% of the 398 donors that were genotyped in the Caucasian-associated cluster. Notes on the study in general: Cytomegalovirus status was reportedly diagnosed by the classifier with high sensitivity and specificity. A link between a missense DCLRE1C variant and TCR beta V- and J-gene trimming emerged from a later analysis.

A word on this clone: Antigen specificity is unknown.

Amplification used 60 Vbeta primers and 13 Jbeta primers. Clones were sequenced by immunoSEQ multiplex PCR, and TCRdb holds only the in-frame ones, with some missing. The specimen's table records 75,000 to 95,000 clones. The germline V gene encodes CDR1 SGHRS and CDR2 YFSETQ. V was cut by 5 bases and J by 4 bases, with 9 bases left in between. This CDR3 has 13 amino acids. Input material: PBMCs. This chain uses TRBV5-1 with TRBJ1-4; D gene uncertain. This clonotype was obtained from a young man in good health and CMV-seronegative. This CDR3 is CASREGNNEKLFF. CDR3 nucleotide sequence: TGCGCCAGCAGGGAGGGAAATAATGAAAAACTGTTTTTT.